This T cell receptor beta chain was observed in a study of vaccination and CD4 T cells after COVID-19. Study-level results: SARS-CoV-2-reactive clonotype medians increased from about 22 to 38, not significantly.

CD4+ T cells that had been cultured provided DNA sequenced with the Oncomine TCR Beta short-read assay. The template was genomic DNA from cultured CD4+ T cells. TCRdb reprocessed the PCR reads with MiXCR, giving one entry per CDR3 protein. The sample has 20,000 or so distinct CDR3 sequences; under 55% are singletons. CDR1 and CDR2 from the germline V gene are ENHRY and SYGVKD. V lost 5 bases to trimming and J lost 1 base, with 11 bases between them. CDR3 length: 14 amino acids. Time point given: late sampling 161 to 241 days after vaccination in a few convalescent patients. This sample's treatment: roughly ten-day PBMC culture with coronavirus spike peptide pools or control peptides (ViraFEST assay). Recorded positive PCR dates fall between March and December 2020, preceding US Alpha, Beta and Delta variants. It was with about 10 IU/ml IL-2 and roughly 9.4 ug/ml peptide pools that roughly 2 million PBMCs per well were cultured.

Turning to this clonotype: Its specificity is not known.

Source: CD4+ T cells from blood, cultured in vitro, taken about 7 months after SARS-CoV-2 vaccination. The chain uses TRBV10-3 and TRBJ2-5, with D perhaps TRBD2 (6 bases). This clonotype was obtained from a human donor who had recovered from COVID-19. The CDR3 sequence is CAISTGRGQETQYF. The CDR3, as DNA: TGTGCCATCAGTACCGGGCGGGGCCAAGAGACCCAGTACTTC.